This T cell receptor (beta chain) was identified during a study of shared clonotypes between healthy human individuals (dated by TCRdb to the early 2020s). About the full investigation: The cohort comprised two women and a few men aged 18 to 49 years. Blood TCR repertoires of a handful of healthy adults were deeply sequenced to estimate repertoire size and the extent of clonotype sharing between individuals. Different laboratories and diverse techniques were used to prepare libraries and sequence TCR repertoires, to increase sequencing depth and limit assay-specific biases. Each donor's leukapheresis produced roughly between about 0.8 and 10 billion PBMCs.

TCR CDR3 regions were amplified from genomic DNA by multiplex PCR using the deep immunoSEQ assay. Extracted genomic DNA from each cell subset was spread evenly across all wells of several immunoSEQ 96-well plates, with each plate serving as a replicate. Each replicate PCR for unsorted PBMC received around 330 ng genomic DNA, equal to tens of thousands of T cell genomes. Unsorted PBMC genomic DNA was sequenced across ten immunoSEQ deep assay plates. Purified libraries were measured with a Qubit 3.0 fluorometer, size-checked on a Bioanalyzer 2100, and measured again with the KAPA Library Quantification kit. Each immunoSEQ 96-well plate was sequenced on its own single-read 150-cycle Illumina NextSeq 550 flow cell. The authors processed their data as follows. Because the immunoSEQ output held only junctional sequences and lacked quality scores, the filtering could not match the filtering applied to full-length reads. Sequences were annotated with PyIR, a Python wrapper for IgBLAST v1.9, using IMGT germline references to assign V/J genes and CDR3. Reads with weak V/J assignments (E-value above 1e-6), missing CDR3, stop codons, out-of-frame junctions, or ambiguous translated residues were removed. A V3J clonotype was defined by an identical inferred V gene, J gene, and CDR3 amino acid sequence. The percentage overlap between two repertoires was calculated by dividing the number of shared unique clonotypes by the size of the smaller repertoire. Three approaches were used to assess repertoire richness: RTK rarefaction, the Chao1 estimator, and Recon v2.1 estimates of unobserved clonotypes. Drawn from immuneACCESS, this table holds only the in-frame rearrangements with V and J called that TCRdb kept. Clones are partly lost; checked studies trace under half to an unresolved V gene and leave the rest unexplained. That table furnishes V, J and clone size, whereas the DNA furnished D and trimming. The sample contains fewer than 500,000 clones, around 79% of them found a single time. Of the sample, 12% is held by the ten largest clones.

From its cysteine to its phenylalanine, the CDR3 spans 13 amino acids. Only the CDR3 DNA stays, 39 bases, in frame from base 1. According to the germline V gene (reference sequence), CDR1 reads SSHAT and CDR2 reads FNYEAQ. As to this clone: It lacks a known antigen. An end of the junction does not agree with germline; a read error may underlie this.

Healthy HIV-negative adults with no recently reported acute infections or vaccinations were included as donors. Only Caucasian adults living in Nashville, Tennessee, USA were represented among the donors. In the unsorted samples, 70 million to 90 million PBMCs were counted, and genomic DNA was extracted using the QIAamp DNA Blood Mini kit. Blood was collected by leukapheresis, and PBMCs were isolated by Ficoll-Histopaque density gradient centrifugation and then cryopreserved in liquid nitrogen vapor phase. Broader findings and caveats from the paper: Based on pairwise subsampling, the degree of clonotype sharing among donors was expected to be affected by sequencing depth. Sampling was restricted to blood, and TCR repertoires in tissue are likely to differ from TCR repertoires in blood. The genetic and exposure-history diversity represented was limited by the small number of donors.

The TCR was taken from a woman between 35 and 50 years old in good health. Some clones in this sample may be carry-over from other donors' samples. What was sequenced was PBMCs. The chain employs TRBV7-7 and TRBJ2-7; the D gene is perhaps TRBD1 or TRBD2, each of them matching over 5 bases. The sequenced DNA is TGTGCTAGCAGCCGGGACCAAGGCTACGAGCAGTACTTC. This gives the protein CASSRDQGYEQYF. Reference TRBV7-7 and TRBJ2-7 proteins supply the regions before and after the CDR3; the full variable domain is: GAGVSQSPRYKVTKRGQDVTLRCDPISSHATLYWYQQALGQGPEFLTYFNYEAQPDKSGLPSDRFSAERPEGSISTLTIQRTEQRDSAMYRCASSRDQGYEQYFGPGTRLTVT.